The rows below give T cell receptor beta chains drawn from one sample of a study of Graves' ophthalmopathy and Graves' hyperthyroidism. TCRdb passed the multiplex PCR reads through MiXCR, listing each CDR3 protein once. The table includes roughly 600,000 distinct CDR3 sequences, about 40% detected once. The sample consisted of peripheral blood or thyroid tissue (not recorded which). These receptor sequences come from an adult man with Graves' hyperthyroidism. Both conserved end residues are part of each CDR3. The D gene is left open where the match is weak. Where a row states a size, it is once, few, many or the class of an expanded clone; other rows omit it.

clone_size	v_call	d_call	j_call	cdr3_aa	cdr3_nt
NA	TRBV7-3	NA	TRBJ2-5	CASRVDFYQETQYF	TGTGCCAGCAGGGTCGACTTCTACCAAGAGACCCAGTACTTC
many	TRBV7-8	NA	TRBJ2-5	CASSLERQTQGTQYF	TGTGCCAGCAGCTTAGAGAGGCAGACCCAAGGGACCCAGTACTTC
many	TRBV20-1	NA	TRBJ1-2	CSASPSVSNYGYTF	TGCAGTGCTAGTCCGTCCGTGTCTAACTATGGCTACACCTTC
many	TRBV2	TRBD1	TRBJ2-7	CASSVDRGAYEQYF	TGTGCCAGCAGTGTAGACAGGGGGGCCTACGAGCAGTACTTC
NA	TRBV20-1	NA	TRBJ2-1	CSARPRGPYNEQFF	TGCAGTGCTAGACCCAGGGGCCCCTACAATGAGCAGTTCTTC
few	TRBV20-1	NA	TRBJ2-1	CSASFGTTDNEQFF	TGCAGTGCTAGCTTCGGGACAACAGACAATGAGCAGTTCTTC
NA	TRBV12-3/TRBV12-4	TRBD2	TRBJ2-7	CASSYLGLAVIYEQYF	TGTGCCAGCAGTTACTTGGGACTAGCGGTTATCTACGAGCAGTACTTC
NA	TRBV20-1	TRBD1	TRBJ1-1	CSARDRRDQGIF	TGCAGTGCTAGGGACAGGAGGGACCAGGGGATCTTT
NA	TRBV20-1	NA	TRBJ1-5	CSAGIVSNQPQHF	TGCAGTGCTGGTATCGTTAGCAATCAGCCTCAGCATTTT
NA	TRBV12-3/TRBV12-4	TRBD2	TRBJ2-7	CASTQGGSVPHEQYF	TGTGCCAGCACCCAGGGCGGGAGTGTCCCCCACGAGCAGTACTTC
NA	TRBV29-1	NA	TRBJ1-6	CSVSVGGYNSPLHF	TGCAGCGTTTCGGTAGGAGGGTATAATTCACCCCTCCACTTT
many	TRBV10-3	NA	TRBJ2-7	CAISPTEDYEQYF	TGTGCCATCAGCCCGACGGAGGACTACGAGCAGTACTTC
NA	TRBV7-3	NA	TRBJ2-3	CASSGLSRTDTQYF	TGTGCCAGCTCGGGGCTCTCTCGCACAGATACGCAGTATTTT
NA	TRBV29-1	TRBD2	TRBJ2-4	CSVSQGGGGLAGRKNIQYF	TGCAGCGTCAGCCAGGGCGGAGGGGGACTAGCGGGAAGAAAAAACATTCAGTACTTC
many	TRBV10-3	NA	TRBJ2-5	CAISESEQTQYF	TGTGCCATCAGTGAGTCTGAACAGACCCAGTACTTC
many	TRBV9	TRBD2	TRBJ2-5	CASSVALADGQETQYF	TGTGCCAGCAGCGTAGCCCTAGCGGACGGACAAGAGACCCAGTACTTC
many	TRBV11-2	NA	TRBJ1-4	CASSLQGATNEKLFF	TGTGCCAGCAGTTTGCAGGGAGCAACTAATGAAAAACTGTTTTTT
many	TRBV6-1	TRBD1	TRBJ2-5	CASSEGQGARETQYF	TGTGCCAGCAGTGAAGGGCAGGGGGCAAGAGAGACCCAGTACTTC
many	TRBV12-3/TRBV12-4	TRBD1	TRBJ2-5	CASSIDRGDQETQYF	TGTGCCAGCAGTATAGACAGGGGAGACCAAGAGACCCAGTACTTC
many	TRBV18	NA	TRBJ1-2	CASSPPGVDGYTF	TGTGCCAGCTCACCTCCAGGGGTGGATGGCTACACCTTC
many	TRBV7-2	NA	TRBJ2-2	CASSGGPGIGTGELFF	TGTGCCAGCAGCGGCGGGCCAGGTATAGGGACCGGGGAGCTGTTTTTT
NA	TRBV20-1	NA	TRBJ2-3	CSASGLGSSTDTQYF	TGCAGTGCTAGTGGACTGGGATCTAGCACAGATACGCAGTATTTT
NA	TRBV7-3	TRBD2	TRBJ2-2	CASSLIPGGAGTGELFF	TGTGCCAGCAGCTTAATCCCCGGGGGGGCTGGCACCGGGGAGCTGTTTTTT
many	TRBV7-9	TRBD1	TRBJ2-7	CASSLEGRTGGTYEQYF	TGTGCCAGCAGCTTAGAGGGAAGGACAGGGGGAACCTACGAGCAGTACTTC
NA	TRBV29-1	NA	TRBJ2-2	CSVSGVNTGELFF	TGCAGCGTGTCAGGGGTGAACACCGGGGAGCTGTTTTTT
many	TRBV29-1	TRBD2	TRBJ2-3	CSVAERGGSDTQYF	TGCAGCGTTGCCGAGCGGGGGGGCTCAGATACGCAGTATTTT
NA	TRBV2	TRBD1	TRBJ2-3	CASSGLDRAVFTDTQYF	TGTGCCAGCAGTGGTCTGGACAGGGCCGTATTCACAGATACGCAGTATTTT
NA	TRBV2	TRBD2	TRBJ2-7	CASSLRTSRLGDEQYF	TGTGCCAGCAGCCTGAGGACTAGCAGACTAGGGGATGAGCAGTACTTC
few	TRBV5-1	TRBD1	TRBJ2-3	CASGDRGKTDTQYF	TGCGCCAGCGGAGACAGGGGCAAGACAGATACGCAGTATTTT
many	TRBV6-1	TRBD1	TRBJ2-5	CASSEGQGETQYF	TGTGCCAGCAGTGAAGGACAGGGGGAGACCCAGTACTTC
few	TRBV6-5	NA	TRBJ1-6	CASSYSDPNSPLHF	TGTGCCAGCAGTTACTCAGACCCTAATTCACCCCTCCACTTT
few	TRBV3-1	NA	TRBJ1-5	CASSRKTGKVSQPQHF	TGTGCCAGCAGCCGGAAAACAGGAAAGGTGAGTCAGCCCCAGCATTTT
NA	TRBV27	NA	TRBJ2-5	CASSQFGQETQNF	TGTGCCAGCAGCCAATTCGGTCAGGAGACCCAGAACTTC
NA	TRBV29-1	NA	TRBJ2-5	CSVAPTPGLETQYF	TGCAGCGTCGCTCCAACACCCGGGCTAGAGACCCAGTACTTC
many	TRBV4-1	NA	TRBJ2-5	CASSQRQNYQETQYF	TGCGCCAGCAGCCAACGACAGAACTACCAAGAGACCCAGTACTTC
few	TRBV6-5	TRBD1	TRBJ1-2	CASSYGFSDRGVSYTF	TGTGCCAGCAGTTACGGTTTTTCGGACAGGGGGGTGAGCTACACCTTC
NA	TRBV7-2	TRBD1	TRBJ1-2	CASSLFAGGAKGYGYTF	TGTGCCAGCAGCTTGTTCGCAGGGGGCGCGAAGGGCTATGGCTACACCTTC
many	TRBV12-3/TRBV12-4	NA	TRBJ2-5	CASSLVHSQETQYF	TGTGCCAGCAGTTTAGTGCACAGCCAAGAGACCCAGTACTTC
few	TRBV6-1	TRBD2	TRBJ2-5	CASSEALAGGLGETQYF	TGTGCCAGCAGTGAAGCGCTAGCGGGAGGTTTGGGAGAGACCCAGTACTTC
NA	TRBV6-5	NA	TRBJ1-5	CAGHGEIDNEPQHF	TGTGCCGGCCACGGGGAGATAGACAATGAGCCCCAGCATTTT
NA	TRBV7-9	NA	TRBJ1-5	CASSLEWDQPQHF	TGTGCCAGCAGCTTAGAATGGGATCAGCCCCAGCATTTT
few	TRBV10-3	TRBD2	TRBJ2-5	CAISDLAGEVKETQYF	TGTGCCATCAGTGACCTAGCGGGAGAAGTGAAGGAGACCCAGTACTTC
NA	TRBV2	NA	TRBJ1-4	CANILGGEKLFF	TGTGCCAACATCCTCGGGGGTGAAAAACTGTTTTTT
NA	TRBV7-9	NA	TRBJ2-3	CASSSQGYGTQYF	TGTGCCAGCAGTAGCCAAGGGTACGGAACGCAGTATTTT
NA	TRBV7-9	NA	TRBJ2-5	CASSPPGQAHEETQYF	TGTGCCAGCAGCCCCCCGGGACAAGCGCACGAAGAGACCCAGTACTTC